This T cell receptor (beta chain) was profiled in a study of T cell responses to AZD1222 COVID-19 vaccine. General observations from the study: CD4 TCRs associated with vaccination spanned spike, dominating at 160-218 and 743-854. Baseline serology detected seropositivity in only a handful of AZD1222 recipients. The sample set comprised mostly white British donors with more females, and clonal diversity was possibly underestimated.

Profiled with immunoSEQ multiplex PCR; TCRdb holds only in-frame clones, not every one. The sample holds about 100,000 clones, about 86% seen once. Points on this clone: The antigen remains unidentified.

Germline-derived CDR1 and CDR2 are LNHDA and SQIVND (reference sequence). The CDR3 has 13 amino acids. The ends were cut back, 5 bases at V and 3 bases at J, with 11 bases in the middle. Sequenced here: peripheral blood, sampled on day 0 of AZD1222 vaccination. The receptor's source is an adult in good health. The chain joins TRBV19 to TRBJ2-7; D uncertain. The CDR3, as DNA: TGTGCCAGTAGTTTCGGCGCAGTCTACGAGCAGTACTTC. This gives the protein CASSFGAVYEQYF.